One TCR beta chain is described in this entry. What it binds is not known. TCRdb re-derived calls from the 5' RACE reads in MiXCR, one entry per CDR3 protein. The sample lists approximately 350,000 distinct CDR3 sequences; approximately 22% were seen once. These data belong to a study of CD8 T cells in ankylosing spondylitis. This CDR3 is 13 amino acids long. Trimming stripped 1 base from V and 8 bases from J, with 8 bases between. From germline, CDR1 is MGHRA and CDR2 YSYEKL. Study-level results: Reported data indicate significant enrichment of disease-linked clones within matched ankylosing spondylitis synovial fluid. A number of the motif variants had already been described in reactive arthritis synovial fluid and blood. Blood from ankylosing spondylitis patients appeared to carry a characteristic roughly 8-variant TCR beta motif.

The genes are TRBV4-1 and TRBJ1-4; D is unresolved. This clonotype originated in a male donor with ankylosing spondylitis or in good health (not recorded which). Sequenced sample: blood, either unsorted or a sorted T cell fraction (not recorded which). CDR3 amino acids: CASSQAEFEKLFF. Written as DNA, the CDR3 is TGCGCCAGCAGCCAAGCGGAATTCGAAAAACTGTTTTTT.